This T cell receptor beta chain was sequenced during a study of OX40 agonist ivuxolimab in advanced cancers. In the study overall: While on treatment, patients had intravenous ivuxolimab at 0.01 to 10 mg/kg every 2 weeks. Aged about 23 to 90 with a mean of 60 years, they were around 79% male. People who had prior anti-PD-1, anti-PD-L1 or anti-CTLA-4 therapy could take part, and around 40% had some. Study-wide points: The average count of expanded clones was higher among CD8+ T cells than among CD4+.

With 4 bases removed from V and 8 bases from J, the gap between germline ends came to 14 bases. Germline V CDR1 and CDR2: SNHLY, FYNNEI. The CDR3 is 13 amino acids. As for this clone: Its antigen is undetermined.

Generated by immunoSEQ multiplex PCR, the TCRdb table keeps only in-frame clones and is missing some. Among 55,000 to 85,000 clones listed, about 80% were seen once. This specimen consisted of CD4+ or CD8+ T cells sorted from blood, obtained in a trial of the OX40 agonist ivuxolimab. The chain joins TRBV2 to TRBJ1-2; unclear D gene. The receptor was isolated from an adult with an advanced solid tumor such as melanoma, head and neck, liver or kidney cancer. CDR3 amino acids: CASSGQPSLGYTF. CDR3 nucleotide sequence: TGTGCCAGCAGTGGTCAGCCTAGTCTAGGCTACACCTTC.